Listed below are T cell receptor beta chains from one sample, sequenced in a study of ipilimumab plus nivolumab after autologous stem cell transplantation. Clones were sequenced by immunoSEQ multiplex PCR, and TCRdb holds only the in-frame ones, with some missing. In the table there are fewer than 30,000 clones, roughly 86% of which are singletons. This specimen was PBMCs, taken in a trial of ipilimumab plus nivolumab as post-transplant consolidation. Source of these receptors: a male donor with diffuse large B-cell lymphoma. Each CDR3 is given with its conserved first and last residue. D genes are given only for firm matches. A row's size may be missing; if present it is once, few, many or a size class.

j_call v_call clone_size d_call cdr3_nt cdr3_aa
TRBJ1-5 TRBV7-2 NA NA TGTGCCAGCAGCGCCTGGACAGTAAGAGGCAATCAGCCCCAGCATTTT CASSAWTVRGNQPQHF
TRBJ1-3 TRBV4-2 NA NA TGTGCCAGCAGCTTGTGGCAGGGAAACACCATATATTTT CASSLWQGNTIYF
TRBJ2-3 TRBV19 NA NA TGTGCCAGTAGTTGGGACCTGGGTCGGCCAGATACGCAGTATTTT CASSWDLGRPDTQYF
TRBJ1-4 TRBV6-5 NA NA TGTGCCAGCAGTAGGACGTCTAATGAAAAACTGTTTTTT CASSRTSNEKLFF
TRBJ2-2 TRBV5-4 NA TRBD1 TGTGCCAGCAGCTTGGACAGGGGCTCCGGGGAGCTGTTTTTT CASSLDRGSGELFF
TRBJ2-5 TRBV5-5 NA TRBD1 TGTGCCAGCAGCCCTATAAAGGGGACAGGGGGCCTAATTACCCAGTACTTC CASSPIKGTGGLITQYF
TRBJ2-1 TRBV19 NA NA TGTGCCAGTAGCCCTCGTTCCTACAATGAGCAGTTCTTC CASSPRSYNEQFF
TRBJ2-3 TRBV4-1 NA TRBD1 TGCGCCAGCAGCCAAGACTCCGGGACAGCGGTACGGGAGTATTTT CASSQDSGTAVREYF
TRBJ1-3 TRBV2 few NA TGTGCCAGCAGTGAGCGGGGGAGGGGGATTGGAAACACCATATATTTT CASSERGRGIGNTIYF
TRBJ2-7 TRBV5-1 NA NA TGCGCCAGCAGCTTGGCCACCGACCTCTACGAGCAGTACTTC CASSLATDLYEQYF
TRBJ1-2 TRBV7-2 NA NA TGTGCCAGCAGCCCTGCGGCAGTGGTTCAGTCCGGCTACACCTTC CASSPAAVVQSGYTF
TRBJ2-7 TRBV5-1 NA NA TGCGCCAGCAGCTTCTTGACCCGGAGCTCTACCTACGAGCAGTACTTC CASSFLTRSSTYEQYF
TRBJ2-1 TRBV6-4 once NA TGTGCCAGCAGTGCGGGGGGCAACAATGAGCAGTTCTTC CASSAGGNNEQFF
TRBJ1-4 TRBV4-1 NA NA TGCGCCAGCAGCCAAGGGGGTTGGGGGGCGTGGGAAAAACTGTTTTTT CASSQGGWGAWEKLFF
TRBJ2-5 TRBV6-1 NA TRBD1 TGTGCCAGCAGTGCAACACAGGGGCCGGAGACCCAGTACTTC CASSATQGPETQYF
TRBJ2-5 TRBV7-2 NA TRBD1 TGTGCCAGCAGCCCGGACAGGGGTGAGACCCAGTACTTC CASSPDRGETQYF
TRBJ1-2 TRBV5-5 NA TRBD1 TGTGCCAGCAGCTTTCAAGGGACAGCAAACTACTATGGCTACACCTTC CASSFQGTANYYGYTF
TRBJ2-3 TRBV2 NA TRBD1 TGTGCCAGCATGGGGACAGGGAAGGTCCCAGATACGCAGTATTTT CASMGTGKVPDTQYF
TRBJ2-5 TRBV6-6 NA TRBD2 TGTGCCAGCAGTTCCCGAGCGGGGGGGCGGGAGACCCAGTACTTC CASSSRAGGRETQYF
TRBJ1-6 TRBV7-2 NA NA TGTGCCAGCAGCTCACAAGGTGGGCGGCAAAATTCACCCCTCCACTTT CASSSQGGRQNSPLHF
TRBJ1-5 TRBV30 NA TRBD1 TGTGCCTGGAGTCCGGGGCCCCGACAGGGGAGTCAGCCCCAGCATTTT CAWSPGPRQGSQPQHF
TRBJ2-3 TRBV6-6 NA NA TGTGCCAGCACCGGGACTTCCACAGATACGCAGTATTTT CASTGTSTDTQYF
TRBJ1-1 TRBV7-9 NA NA TGTGCCGCCACTGGACAGTCAAACACTGAAGCTTTCTTT CAATGQSNTEAFF
TRBJ2-1 TRBV9 NA TRBD2 TGTGCCAGCACCCCGGGAGGTACGGCCTACAATGAGCAGTTCTTC CASTPGGTAYNEQFF
TRBJ1-2 TRBV5-1 NA TRBD1 TGCGCCAGCAGGACAGGGAACTATGGCTACACCTTC CASRTGNYGYTF
TRBJ1-3 TRBV7-2 NA NA TGTGCCAGCAGCTTAGGTCTCTCTGGAAACACCATATATTTT CASSLGLSGNTIYF
TRBJ1-5 TRBV4-1 NA NA TGCGCCAGCAGCCAGGTCCAGGGTTTCAATCAGCCCCAGCATTTT CASSQVQGFNQPQHF
TRBJ1-4 TRBV21-1 NA NA TGTGCCACCGTTAGGGACAGGGATGAAAAACTGTTTTTT CATVRDRDEKLFF
TRBJ1-4 TRBV4-1 NA NA TGCGCCAGCAGCCAAGCCCCCAGTCGCTCCGGGACACCTAAACTGTTTTTT CASSQAPSRSGTPKLFF